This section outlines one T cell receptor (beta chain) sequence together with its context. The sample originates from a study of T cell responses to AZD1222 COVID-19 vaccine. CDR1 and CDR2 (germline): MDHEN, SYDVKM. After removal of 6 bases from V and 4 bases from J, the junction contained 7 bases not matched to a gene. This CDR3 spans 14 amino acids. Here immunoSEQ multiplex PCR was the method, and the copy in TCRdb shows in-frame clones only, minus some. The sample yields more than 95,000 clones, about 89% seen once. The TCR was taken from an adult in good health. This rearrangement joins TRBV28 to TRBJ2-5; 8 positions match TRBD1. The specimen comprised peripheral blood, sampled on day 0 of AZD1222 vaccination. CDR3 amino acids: CASRNQGAGETQYF. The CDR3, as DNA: TGTGCCAGCAGAAATCAGGGGGCCGGAGAGACCCAGTACTTC.